This T cell receptor (beta chain) was sequenced during a study of cytotoxic CD8 clonotypes in ibrutinib-treated CLL. At the level of the study: With a range of 6 to 36, the median treatment time before response samples were taken was over 9 months.

Germline CDR1 SGHAT, CDR2 FQNNGV. J lost 6 bases, V lost 5 bases, and 15 bases had no gene match. This CDR3 is 17 amino acids long. As for this clone: Its antigen is undetermined.

Regarding the study as a whole: Public clonotypes (which were uncommon) either contracted or remained stable on treatment.

The assay was immunoSEQ multiplex PCR, and TCRdb's table has in-frame clones only and misses some. The repertoire holds roughly 56,000 clones, over 60% seen once, with around 45% in the top ten. This material consisted of PBMCs, taken after 12 months of ibrutinib treatment. This clonotype was sampled from a human donor with chronic lymphocytic leukemia. The V and J genes are TRBV11-2 and TRBJ2-1; 8 bases map to TRBD2. The CDR3 region is CASSPGWAAGGGNEQFF. For the CDR3, the DNA is TGTGCCAGCAGCCCCGGGTGGGCGGCGGGAGGAGGCAATGAGCAGTTCTTC.